A single sample gave rise to the 10 T cell receptor beta chains below, sequenced in a study of blood T cell repertoires in COVID-19. Clones were read by immunoSEQ multiplex PCR, and TCRdb kept only the in-frame ones, dropping some. The sample has approximately 390,000 clones, around 89% seen once. Material for sequencing was peripheral blood. The receptors shown here come from a man aged 18-30 years with active or convalescent COVID-19.

This clone was observed a few times. CDR3 sequence: CASSGRNRGHSYEQYF. DNA of the CDR3: TGTGCCAGCAGTGGACGGAACAGGGGGCACTCCTACGAGCAGTACTTC. The V gene is TRBV6-1, the J gene TRBJ2-7; the match to TRBD1 covers 9 bases. The CDR3 is made up of 16 amino acids. Trimming removed 4 bases from V and 0 bases from J; junction bases left unmatched: 7. Germline values: CDR1 MNHNS, CDR2 SASEGT.

The chain couples TRBV4-1 to TRBJ1-5; possibly TRBD1 for D (5 bases). Germline V gene lookup returns CDR1 MGHRA and CDR2 YSYEKL. This CDR3 is 13 amino acids long. The V gene lost 1 base and the J gene lost 10 bases, with 11 bases spanning the gap. The CDR3 protein is CASSQVGEGPQHF. The CDR3, as DNA: TGCGCCAGCAGCCAAGTGGGGGAGGGACCCCAGCATTTT.

V is TRBV2 and J is TRBJ1-2; TRBD1 is a possible D gene (5 bases). In germline, CDR1 is SNHLY, CDR2 FYNNEI. The CDR3 extends over 16 amino acids. The V gene lost 9 bases and the J gene lost 0 bases, with 20 bases spanning the gap. The CDR3: CASLGLTENSNYGYTF. CDR3 nucleotides: TGTGCCAGTTTGGGGTTGACAGAAAACTCTAACTATGGCTACACCTTC. The variable domain in full, completed from reference TRBV2 and TRBJ1-2, reads EPEVTQTPSHQVTQMGQEVILRCVPISNHLYFYWYRQILGQKVEFLVSFYNNEISEKSEIFDDQFSVERPDGSNFTLKIRSTKLEDSAMYFCASLGLTENSNYGYTFGSGTRLTVV.

The rearrangement links TRBV4-3 to TRBJ2-7, with D possibly TRBD1 on 5 matching bases. Trimming shortened V by 1 base and J by 7 bases, and 17 bases separated the two germline ends. The CDR3 covers 15 residues. The V gene's germline CDR1 is LGHNA and CDR2 YSLEER. The CDR3 here is CASSQGRGPALEQYF. The CDR3 DNA is TGCGCCAGCAGCCAAGGAAGGGGCCCCGCATTGGAGCAGTACTTC.

In its sample, this clone was seen once. This chain uses TRBV3-1 (or the pseudogene TRBV3-2) with TRBJ2-7, with a weak D call TRBD1 (6 bases). Germline-derived CDR1 and CDR2 are LGHDT and YNNKEL (reference sequence). With 4 bases removed from V and 11 bases from J, the gap between germline ends came to 18 bases. The CDR3 is 13 residues long. Here the CDR3 DNA reads TGTGCCAGCAGCCCCACGACAGGCCGCCGGGAGTACTTC. Amino acid sequence: CASSPTTGRREYF.

V usage is TRBV7-3 and J usage is TRBJ1-1; D might be TRBD1 (6 bases). Germline-derived CDR1 and CDR2 are SGHTA and FQGTGA. Trimming removed 4 bases at V and 5 bases at J, with 11 bases between. The length of the CDR3 is 13 residues. CDR3 sequence reads: CASSSQGGTEAFF. The CDR3 DNA follows: TGTGCCAGCAGCTCACAGGGTGGGACTGAAGCTTTCTTT.

The rearrangement joins TRBV15 to TRBJ2-5, with no clear D. The V end was cut by 4 bases, the J end by 1 base, with 13 bases between. The CDR3 is 15 amino acids. CDR1 LNHNV and CDR2 YYDKDF come from the germline V gene (reference sequence). This CDR3 reads CATSTRSSSQETQYF. The CDR3 DNA is TGTGCCACCAGCACTAGGTCGAGCTCCCAAGAGACCCAGTACTTC. The full variable domain, with the rest looked up from reference TRBV15 and TRBJ2-5, is DAMVIQNPRYQVTQFGKPVTLSCSQTLNHNVMYWYQQKSSQAPKLLFHYYDKDFNNEADTPDNFQSRRPNTSFCFLDIRSPGLGDTAMYLCATSTRSSSQETQYFGPGTRLLVL.

This clone was detected only once. The rearrangement links TRBV12-5 to TRBJ2-1; D is unclear. V was cut by 6 bases and J by 0 bases, with 12 bases left in between. The V gene's germline CDR1 is LGHNT and CDR2 FRNRAP. The CDR3 is made up of 15 amino acids. CDR3 loop: CASGQTPSSYNEQFF. As DNA, the CDR3 is TGTGCTAGTGGCCAAACGCCGAGCTCCTACAATGAGCAGTTCTTC.

The chain couples TRBV9 to TRBJ2-1; the D is unclear. V shed 2 bases and J shed 5 bases, with 11 bases lying between them. Germline V gene data show CDR1 as SGDLS and CDR2 as YYNGEE. This CDR3 comprises 14 residues. The chain's CDR3 is CASSVLGQNNEQFF. As DNA, the CDR3 is TGTGCCAGCAGCGTTCTTGGTCAGAACAATGAGCAGTTCTTC.

This rearrangement joins TRBV24-1 to TRBJ2-5, with 10 nucleotides matching TRBD2. From germline, CDR1 is KGHDR and CDR2 SFDVKD. The CDR3 totals 16 residues. V trimming: 5 bases; J trimming: 2 bases; junction bases outside the gene matches: 7. CDR3 DNA sequence: TGTGCCACCAGTGGAAAGGAAGCGGGAGGGCAAGAGACCCAGTACTTC. Translation: CATSGKEAGGQETQYF.